Listed below are T cell receptor beta chains from one sample, sequenced in a study of shared clonotypes between healthy human individuals. Assay: immunoSEQ multiplex PCR; the TCRdb copy retains only in-frame clones and omits some. The sample records around 550,000 clones, 90% to 97% being singletons. The material sequenced was naive CD4+ T cells sorted from blood. Source of these receptors: a woman in her twenties or thirties in good health. The CDR3 runs from the conserved cysteine through the conserved F or W. D genes are given only for firm matches. The size entry is marked missing in some rows and otherwise reads once, few, many or a size class.

v_call	j_call	d_call	clone_size	cdr3_aa	cdr3_nt
TRBV9	TRBJ2-2	TRBD2	.	CASSERASGRAMRNTGELFF	TGTGCCAGCAGCGAGAGGGCTAGCGGGAGGGCCATGCGGAACACCGGGGAGCTGTTTTTT
TRBV18	TRBJ2-7	TRBD1	.	CASSRTGSEQYF	TGTGCCAGCTCACGGACAGGGTCCGAGCAGTACTTC
TRBV6-5	TRBJ1-3	.	.	CASSFGGGGNTIYF	TGTGCCAGTAGTTTTGGGGGCGGTGGAAACACCATATATTTT
TRBV5-1	TRBJ1-5	TRBD1	.	CASRNRGQGGYSNQPQHF	TGCGCCAGCAGGAATCGGGGACAGGGGGGTTATAGCAATCAGCCCCAGCATTTT
TRBV4-2	TRBJ2-6	TRBD2	.	CASSQDLTSWASGDSGANVLTF	TGTGCCAGCAGCCAAGATCTTACTTCTTGGGCTAGCGGGGACTCTGGGGCCAACGTCCTGACTTTC
TRBV28	TRBJ2-5	.	.	CASSFSTGQETQYF	TGTGCCAGCAGTTTTAGTACAGGACAAGAGACCCAGTACTTC
TRBV15	TRBJ1-2	.	.	CATTRSVDLSYGYTF	TGTGCCACCACCCGCTCGGTCGATCTTAGCTATGGCTACACCTTC
TRBV7-9	TRBJ2-1	TRBD2	once	CASSYRAGDYNEQFF	TGTGCCAGCAGCTACCGAGCGGGAGACTACAATGAGCAGTTCTTC
TRBV19	TRBJ2-5	.	.	CASSIYQGQETQYF	TGTGCCAGTAGTATCTATCAGGGGCAAGAGACCCAGTACTTC
TRBV6-1	TRBJ1-3	TRBD1	few	CASKGTVSGNTIYF	TGTGCCAGCAAGGGGACAGTCTCTGGAAACACCATATATTTT
TRBV15	TRBJ1-5	.	.	CATSILRSRGLGQPQHF	TGTGCCACCAGCATCCTCCGAAGCCGGGGCCTGGGGCAGCCCCAGCATTTT
TRBV5-4	TRBJ2-5	TRBD1	.	CASSLFGTEKTQYF	TGTGCCAGCAGCTTATTCGGGACAGAGAAGACCCAGTACTTC
TRBV10-3	TRBJ1-5	.	.	CAISEVGTGEPQHF	TGTGCCATCAGTGAGGTAGGGACCGGTGAGCCCCAGCATTTT
TRBV7-2	TRBJ2-1	.	.	CASKGYNEQFF	TGTGCCAGCAAGGGCTACAATGAGCAGTTCTTC
TRBV6-6	TRBJ2-1	TRBD2	.	CASSPTGAGGNEQFF	TGTGCCAGCAGCCCTACAGGAGCGGGGGGGAATGAGCAGTTCTTC
TRBV19	TRBJ1-2	TRBD1	few	CASGQGAIGYTF	TGTGCCAGCGGACAGGGGGCGATTGGCTACACCTTC
TRBV5-6	TRBJ1-2	.	.	CASSADRYGYTF	TGTGCCAGCAGCGCCGACAGGTATGGCTACACCTTC
TRBV18	TRBJ2-6	.	.	CASSQGNEANVLTF	TGTGCCAGCTCACAGGGGAACGAGGCCAACGTCCTGACTTTC
TRBV5-4	TRBJ2-5	TRBD1	.	CASSPYGQGRGETQYF	TGTGCCAGCAGCCCCTATGGACAGGGGAGGGGAGAGACCCAGTACTTC
TRBV4-1	TRBJ1-5	.	.	CASSQDWANQPQHF	TGCGCCAGCAGCCAAGATTGGGCGAATCAGCCCCAGCATTTT
TRBV7-2	TRBJ2-5	.	.	CASSLGGDQETQYF	TGTGCCAGCAGCTTAGGAGGGGACCAGGAGACCCAGTACTTC
TRBV18	TRBJ2-7	TRBD1	.	CASSPPGWTGDHEQYF	TGTGCCAGCTCACCGCCGGGATGGACAGGGGACCACGAGCAGTACTTC
TRBV7-2	TRBJ2-6	.	.	CASSEEPKGGANVLTF	TGTGCCAGCAGCGAAGAACCCAAGGGGGGGGCCAACGTCCTGACTTTC
TRBV19	TRBJ1-2	.	.	CASSTLIGRGSDGYTF	TGTGCCAGTAGTACATTAATCGGTAGGGGAAGTGATGGCTACACCTTC
TRBV6-5	TRBJ2-7	.	few	CASSFGSSYEQYF	TGTGCCAGCTCATTCGGGAGCTCCTACGAGCAGTACTTC
TRBV28	TRBJ2-2	TRBD2	.	CASTGGAANTGELFF	TGTGCCAGCACGGGGGGGGCGGCGAACACCGGGGAGCTGTTTTTT
TRBV29-1	TRBJ2-7	TRBD1	.	CSVATGVYEQYF	TGCAGCGTTGCGACAGGGGTCTACGAGCAGTACTTC
TRBV6-5	TRBJ1-2	TRBD1	.	CASTDRGVQGRGYTF	TGTGCCAGCACCGACAGGGGGGTTCAAGGACGGGGCTACACCTTC
TRBV28	TRBJ1-2	TRBD1	once	CASSATGARRDYGYTF	TGTGCCAGCAGTGCTACAGGGGCCCGGCGGGACTATGGCTACACCTTC
TRBV28	TRBJ2-3	.	few	CASSLIQGSRTDTQYF	TGTGCCAGCAGTTTGATACAGGGATCCCGCACAGATACGCAGTATTTT
TRBV7-8	TRBJ1-6	TRBD1	.	CASSQGAKGSPLHF	TGTGCCAGCAGCCAGGGGGCCAAGGGGTCACCCCTCCACTTT
TRBV18	TRBJ2-4	.	.	CASSPPSIGIQYF	TGTGCCAGCTCACCACCGTCTATCGGCATTCAGTACTTC
TRBV28	TRBJ2-1	TRBD2	.	CASSFKPGLADNEQFF	TGTGCCAGCAGTTTCAAGCCGGGACTAGCGGACAATGAGCAGTTCTTC
TRBV28	TRBJ2-3	TRBD2	.	CASSSFGGLAGVGDTQYF	TGTGCCAGCAGTTCATTCGGGGGACTAGCGGGAGTGGGAGATACGCAGTATTTT
TRBV7-9	TRBJ2-1	TRBD2	.	CASSLAGTSRNEQFF	TGTGCCAGCAGCTTAGCCGGGACTAGCCGCAATGAGCAGTTCTTC
TRBV2	TRBJ1-5	TRBD1	once	CASSDPRGRNQPQHF	TGTGCCAGCAGTGACCCCAGGGGGCGGAATCAGCCCCAGCATTTT
TRBV19	TRBJ1-1	.	.	CASSTHPWGTDTEAFF	TGTGCCAGTAGTACCCACCCTTGGGGGACGGACACTGAAGCTTTCTTT
TRBV5-1	TRBJ2-7	TRBD2	.	CASSLLAALPYEQYF	TGCGCCAGCAGCTTGCTAGCGGCCCTACCCTACGAGCAGTACTTC
TRBV5-1	TRBJ2-7	.	.	CASSLAYRTVEQYF	TGCGCCAGCAGCTTGGCCTACCGGACAGTCGAGCAGTACTTC
TRBV14	TRBJ1-5	TRBD1	.	CASSQSRDRGRQPQHF	TGTGCCAGCAGCCAGTCCCGGGACAGGGGACGGCAGCCCCAGCATTTT
TRBV27	TRBJ1-6	.	.	CASSFRKASSYNSPLHF	TGTGCCAGCAGTTTCAGGAAAGCGAGCTCCTATAATTCACCCCTCCACTTT
TRBV5-1	TRBJ2-5	TRBD2	.	CASSSGTSVETQYF	TGCGCCAGCAGCTCCGGGACTAGCGTAGAGACCCAGTACTTC
TRBV5-1	TRBJ2-2	TRBD2	.	CASSLVAGGPGTGELFF	TGCGCCAGCAGCTTGGTAGCGGGAGGGCCGGGCACCGGGGAGCTGTTTTTT
TRBV6-1	TRBJ2-2	.	.	CASSEAGANTGELFF	TGTGCCAGCAGTGAAGCCGGGGCGAACACCGGGGAGCTGTTTTTT
TRBV6-1	TRBJ2-7	.	.	CASTGIQGYEQYF	TGTGCCAGCACCGGAATACAAGGCTACGAGCAGTACTTC